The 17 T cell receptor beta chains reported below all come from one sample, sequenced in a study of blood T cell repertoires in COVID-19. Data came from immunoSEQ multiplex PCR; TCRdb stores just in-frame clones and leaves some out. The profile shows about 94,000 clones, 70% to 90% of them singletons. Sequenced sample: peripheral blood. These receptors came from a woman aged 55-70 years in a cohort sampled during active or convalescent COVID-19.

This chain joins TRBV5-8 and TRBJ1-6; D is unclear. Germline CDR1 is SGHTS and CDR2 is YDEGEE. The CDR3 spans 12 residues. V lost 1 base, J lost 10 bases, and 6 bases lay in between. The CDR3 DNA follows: TGTGCCAGCAGCTTGTACAACTCACCCCTCCACTTT. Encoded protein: CASSLYNSPLHF.

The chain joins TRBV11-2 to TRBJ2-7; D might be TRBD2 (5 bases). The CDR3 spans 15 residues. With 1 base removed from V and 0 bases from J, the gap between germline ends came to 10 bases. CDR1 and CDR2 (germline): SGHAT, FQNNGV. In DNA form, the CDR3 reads TGTGCCAGCAGCTTAGTTTCGGGGATCTCCTACGAGCAGTACTTC. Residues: CASSLVSGISYEQYF.

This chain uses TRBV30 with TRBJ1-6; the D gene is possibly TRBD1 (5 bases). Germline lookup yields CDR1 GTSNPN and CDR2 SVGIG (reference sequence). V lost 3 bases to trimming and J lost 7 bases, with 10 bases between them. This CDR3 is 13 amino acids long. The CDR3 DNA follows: TGTGCCTGGAGGAGACAGAGGAATTCACCCCTCCACTTT. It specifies CAWRRQRNSPLHF.

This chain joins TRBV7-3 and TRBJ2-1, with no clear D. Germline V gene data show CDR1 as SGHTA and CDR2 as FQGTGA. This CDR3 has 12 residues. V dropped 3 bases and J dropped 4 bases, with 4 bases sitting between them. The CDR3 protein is CASSFLYNEQFF. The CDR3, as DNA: TGTGCCAGCAGCTTCCTTTACAATGAGCAGTTCTTC.

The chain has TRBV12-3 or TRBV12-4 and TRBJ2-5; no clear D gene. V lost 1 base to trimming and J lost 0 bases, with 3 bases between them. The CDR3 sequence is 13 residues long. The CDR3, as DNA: TGTGCCAGCAGTTTAGTATACCAAGAGACCCAGTACTTC. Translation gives CASSLVYQETQYF.

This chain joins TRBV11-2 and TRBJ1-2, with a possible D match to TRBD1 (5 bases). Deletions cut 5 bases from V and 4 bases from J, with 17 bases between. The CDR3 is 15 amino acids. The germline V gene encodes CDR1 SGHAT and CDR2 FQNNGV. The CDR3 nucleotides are TGTGCCAGCAGCCCGCGGACACTCGGGGGCTATGGCTACACCTTC. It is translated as CASSPRTLGGYGYTF.

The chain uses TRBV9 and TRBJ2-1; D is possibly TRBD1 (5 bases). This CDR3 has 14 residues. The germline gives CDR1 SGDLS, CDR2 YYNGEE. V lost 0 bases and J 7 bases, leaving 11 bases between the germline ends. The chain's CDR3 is CASSVGGLDNEQFF. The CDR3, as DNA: TGTGCCAGCAGCGTAGGGGGCCTTGATAATGAGCAGTTCTTC.

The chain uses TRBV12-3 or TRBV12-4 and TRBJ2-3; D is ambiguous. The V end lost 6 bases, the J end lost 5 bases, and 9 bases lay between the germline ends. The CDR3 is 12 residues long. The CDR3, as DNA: TGTGCCAGCAGGGATGCAGGAGATACGCAGTATTTT. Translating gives CASRDAGDTQYF.

CDR3 bases: TGTGCCAGCAGCTTGGCCGGGACAGTTGGGACTGAAGCTTTCTTT. This encodes CASSLAGTVGTEAFF. This chain joins TRBV5-6 and TRBJ1-1; TRBD1 matches 7 bases. This CDR3 spans 15 amino acids. CDR1 and CDR2 (germline): SGHDT, YYEEEE. The V segment lost 0 bases and the J segment 5 bases; nucleotides outside the gene matches: 7.

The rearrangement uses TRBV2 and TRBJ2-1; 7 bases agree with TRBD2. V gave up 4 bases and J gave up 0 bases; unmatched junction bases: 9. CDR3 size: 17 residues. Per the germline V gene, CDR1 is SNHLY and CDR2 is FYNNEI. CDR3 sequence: CASSGPRAGISYNEQFF. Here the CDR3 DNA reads TGTGCCAGCAGTGGACCTCGAGCGGGAATCTCCTACAATGAGCAGTTCTTC.

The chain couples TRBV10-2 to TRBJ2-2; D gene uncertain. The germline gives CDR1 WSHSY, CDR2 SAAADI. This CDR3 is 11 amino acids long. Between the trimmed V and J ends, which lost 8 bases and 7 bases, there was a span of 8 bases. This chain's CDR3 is CASGSYGELFF. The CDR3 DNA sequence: TGCGCCAGCGGCTCATACGGGGAGCTGTTTTTT.

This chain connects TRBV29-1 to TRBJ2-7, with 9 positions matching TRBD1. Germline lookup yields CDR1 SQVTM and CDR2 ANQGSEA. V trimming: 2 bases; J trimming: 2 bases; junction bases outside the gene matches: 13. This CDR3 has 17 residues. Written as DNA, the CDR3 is TGCAGCGTTGAACAGGGGACAGGGACTGACCTAGCCTACGAGCAGTACTTC. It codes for CSVEQGTGTDLAYEQYF.

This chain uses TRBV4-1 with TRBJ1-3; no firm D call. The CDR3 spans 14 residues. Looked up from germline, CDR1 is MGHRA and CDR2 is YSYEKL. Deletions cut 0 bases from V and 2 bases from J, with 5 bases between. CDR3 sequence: CASSQDGTGNTIYF. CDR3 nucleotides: TGCGCCAGCAGCCAAGATGGCACTGGAAACACCATATATTTT.

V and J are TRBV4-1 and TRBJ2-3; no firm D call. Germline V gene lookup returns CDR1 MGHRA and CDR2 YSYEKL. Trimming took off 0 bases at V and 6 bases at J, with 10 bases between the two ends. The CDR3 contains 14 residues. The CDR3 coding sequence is TGCGCCAGCAGCCAAGATCCCCTCTTGGATACGCAGTATTTT. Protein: CASSQDPLLDTQYF.

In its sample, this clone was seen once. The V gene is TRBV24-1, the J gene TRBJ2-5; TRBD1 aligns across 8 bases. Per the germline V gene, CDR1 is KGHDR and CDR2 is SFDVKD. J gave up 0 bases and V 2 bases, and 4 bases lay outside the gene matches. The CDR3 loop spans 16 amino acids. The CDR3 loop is CATSDSRQGYQETQYF. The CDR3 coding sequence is TGTGCCACCAGTGATTCGAGACAGGGGTACCAAGAGACCCAGTACTTC.

The CDR3 reads CASSVRVDTQYF. The CDR3 DNA reads TGTGCCAGCAGTGTTCGTGTGGATACGCAGTATTTT. The genes are TRBV2 and TRBJ2-3; D gene unclear. CDR1 and CDR2 from the germline V gene are SNHLY and FYNNEI. The CDR3 sequence is 12 residues long. V gave up 4 bases and J gave up 6 bases, with 8 bases separating them. Supplemented by reference TRBV2 and TRBJ2-3, the full variable domain reads EPEVTQTPSHQVTQMGQEVILRCVPISNHLYFYWYRQILGQKVEFLVSFYNNEISEKSEIFDDQFSVERPDGSNFTLKIRSTKLEDSAMYFCASSVRVDTQYFGPGTRLTVL.

The CDR3 spells CASEESYNSPLHF. Here the CDR3 DNA reads TGTGCCAGCGAAGAGAGCTATAATTCACCCCTCCACTTT. The rearrangement uses TRBV7-9 and TRBJ1-6, with D hard to call. V lost 8 bases to trimming and J lost 3 bases, with 8 bases between them. This CDR3 is built from 13 residues. Germline V gives CDR1 SEHNR, CDR2 FQNEAQ (reference sequence).